This TCR beta chain was sequenced in a study of cytomegalovirus exposure and HLA in healthy donors. For the study at large: Previous work identified roughly 120 million unique TCR beta sequences from around 200 million T cells.

Primers for the PCR totalled 60 Vbeta and 13 Jbeta. The table came from immunoSEQ multiplex PCR; TCRdb's copy has only in-frame clones and leaves some out. The profile shows 120,000 or so clones, roughly three fifths of them singletons. Trimming pared 0 bases from V and 6 bases from J, leaving 6 bases between. This CDR3 region has 12 residues. CDR1 is SGHKS and CDR2 is YYEKEE in the germline V gene (reference sequence). Broader study findings: Altogether, about 160 TCR beta chains were recorded as cytomegalovirus-associated. A link between a missense DCLRE1C variant and TCR beta V- and J-gene trimming emerged from a later analysis. A later analysis by the authors found several of the most significant clusters apparently linked to common viral pathogens.

A word on this clone: As yet, its antigen is unknown.

Sequenced: PBMCs. This chain links TRBV5-5 with TRBJ1-1; D unresolved. The sequence came from a woman aged 40 to 55 in good health and CMV-seropositive. CDR3 nucleotides: TGTGCCAGCAGCTTGGGATTAGCTGAAGCTTTCTTT. Translated, it gives CASSLGLAEAFF.